The entry below describes one TCR beta chain. Germline V gene sequence: CDR1 MNHEY, CDR2 SMNVEV (reference sequence). The CDR3 is made up of 17 amino acids. Trimming took 3 bases from V and 0 from J, leaving 15 bases between them. This sample was included in a study of OX40 agonist ivuxolimab in advanced cancers. The table came from immunoSEQ multiplex PCR; TCRdb's copy has only in-frame clones and leaves some out. The profile shows 70,000 or so clones, more than 80% of them singletons. The source of this sequence is an adult with an advanced solid tumor such as melanoma, head and neck, liver or kidney cancer. The material was CD4+ or CD8+ T cells sorted from blood, obtained in a trial of the OX40 agonist ivuxolimab. The chain joins TRBV27 to TRBJ2-1, with D tentatively TRBD1 or TRBD2 (5 bases each). This chain's CDR3 is CASSLGVTVSSYNEQFF. The CDR3 coding sequence is TGTGCCAGCAGTTTGGGGGTCACTGTGAGCTCCTACAATGAGCAGTTCTTC.